This T cell receptor beta chain was retrieved from a study of blood T cell repertoires in COVID-19. With 6 bases clipped from V and 7 bases from J, the junction kept 8 bases outside the gene matches. Germline assignment: CDR1 MNHEY and CDR2 SVGAGI. The CDR3 runs 15 residues. Repertoires were generated with immunoSEQ multiplex PCR, while TCRdb's copy carries only in-frame clones and drops some. The sample records 90,000 to 100,000 clones, about 80% being singletons. This receptor was identified in a man between 65 and 85 years old with acute or convalescent COVID-19. Sequences were obtained from peripheral blood. The J gene is TRBJ1-5, the V gene TRBV6-5; TRBD1 aligns across 11 bases. CDR3 nucleotides: TGTGCCAGCAGCGAGGACAGGGGGCGCCGACAGCCCCAGCATTTT. Translating it yields CASSEDRGRRQPQHF.